This T cell receptor beta chain derives from a study of T cells in Graves' hyperthyroidism and ophthalmopathy. RNA transcripts served as the template for amplifying TCR beta CDR3 regions. First-round RT-PCR of the TCR CDR3 relied on the HTBI primer set. TCRdb re-called the multiplex PCR reads through MiXCR, storing one row per CDR3 protein. Of a few hundred thousand distinct CDR3 sequences in the sample, 20% to 25% were seen once. Patients with uncontrolled infections, other autoimmune diseases, pregnancy or lactation were excluded. PBMCs were sourced from approximately 10 ml fresh peripheral blood. This clonotype was found many times. J lost 6 bases, V lost 4 bases, and 4 bases had no gene match. The CDR3 totals 14 residues. CDR1 and CDR2 from the germline V gene are ENHRY and SYGVKD.

The TCR originated in a woman between 50 and 59 years old with Graves' hyperthyroidism. Sequencing was carried out using blood. V gene TRBV10-3 combines with J gene TRBJ1-1, with TRBD1 matching 11 bases. CDR3 amino acids: CAISGTGGIAEAFF. The CDR3 region has the DNA TGTGCCATCAGTGGGACAGGGGGCATCGCTGAAGCTTTCTTT.